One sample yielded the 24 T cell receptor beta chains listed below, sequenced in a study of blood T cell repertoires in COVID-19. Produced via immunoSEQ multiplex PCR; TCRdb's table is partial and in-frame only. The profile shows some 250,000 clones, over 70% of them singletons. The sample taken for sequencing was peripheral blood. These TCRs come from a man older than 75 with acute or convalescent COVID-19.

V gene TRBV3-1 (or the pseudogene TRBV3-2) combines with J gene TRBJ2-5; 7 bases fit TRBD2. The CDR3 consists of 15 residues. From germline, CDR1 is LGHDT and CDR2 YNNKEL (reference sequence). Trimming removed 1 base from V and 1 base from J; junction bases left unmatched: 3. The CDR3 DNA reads TGTGCCAGCAGCCAAGCCCGGGGGGTCCAAGAGACCCAGTACTTC. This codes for CASSQARGVQETQYF.

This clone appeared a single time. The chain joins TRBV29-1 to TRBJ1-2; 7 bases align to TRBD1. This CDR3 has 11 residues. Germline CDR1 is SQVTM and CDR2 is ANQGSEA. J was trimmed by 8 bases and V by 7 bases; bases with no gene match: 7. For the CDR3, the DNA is TGCAGCGCACAGGGGCTTGGCGGCTACACCTTC. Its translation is CSAQGLGGYTF.

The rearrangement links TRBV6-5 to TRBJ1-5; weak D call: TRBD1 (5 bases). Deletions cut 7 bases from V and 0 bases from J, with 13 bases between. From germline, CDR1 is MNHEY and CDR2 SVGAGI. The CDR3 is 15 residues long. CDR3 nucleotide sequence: TGTGCCAGCACTACGACAGATTATAGCAATCAGCCCCAGCATTTT. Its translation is CASTTTDYSNQPQHF.

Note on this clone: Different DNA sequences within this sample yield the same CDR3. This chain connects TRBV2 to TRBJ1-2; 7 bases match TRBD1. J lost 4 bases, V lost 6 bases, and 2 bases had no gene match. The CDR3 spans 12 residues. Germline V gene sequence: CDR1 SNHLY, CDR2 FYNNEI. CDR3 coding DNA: TGTGCCAGCAGGGCAGGGGGCTATGGCTACACCTTC. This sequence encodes CASRAGGYGYTF.

DNA of the CDR3: TGTGCCAGCAGTTACTCGTACAGGTCAAACACTGAAGCTTTCTTT. It specifies CASSYSYRSNTEAFF. V and J are TRBV6-5 and TRBJ1-1, with D maybe TRBD1 (5 bases). In germline, CDR1 is MNHEY, CDR2 SVGAGI. This CDR3 comprises 15 residues. Between the trimmed V and J ends, which lost 0 bases and 2 bases, there was a span of 10 bases.

This CDR3 reads CASSPPERGPYEQYF. The CDR3 DNA follows: TGTGCCAGCAGTCCCCCCGAGCGGGGACCCTACGAGCAGTACTTC. The chain is built from TRBV28 and TRBJ2-7, with 7 positions matching TRBD2. The CDR3 has 15 amino acids. Germline V gives CDR1 MDHEN, CDR2 SYDVKM. V was clipped by 5 bases and J by 2 bases; unmatched bases: 9.

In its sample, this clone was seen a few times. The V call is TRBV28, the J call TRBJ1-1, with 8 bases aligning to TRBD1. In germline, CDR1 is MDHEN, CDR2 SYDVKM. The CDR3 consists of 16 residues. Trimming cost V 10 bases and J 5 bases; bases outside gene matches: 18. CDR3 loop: CATSPRGQALSTEAFF. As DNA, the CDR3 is TGTGCCACCTCGCCCAGGGGGCAAGCTTTAAGTACTGAAGCTTTCTTT.

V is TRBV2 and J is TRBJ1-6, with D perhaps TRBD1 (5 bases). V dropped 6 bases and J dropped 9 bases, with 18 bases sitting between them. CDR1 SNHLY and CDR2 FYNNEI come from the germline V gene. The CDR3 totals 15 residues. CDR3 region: CASRGGARVASPLHF. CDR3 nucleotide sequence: TGTGCCAGCAGAGGAGGGGCCCGGGTAGCTTCACCCCTCCACTTT.

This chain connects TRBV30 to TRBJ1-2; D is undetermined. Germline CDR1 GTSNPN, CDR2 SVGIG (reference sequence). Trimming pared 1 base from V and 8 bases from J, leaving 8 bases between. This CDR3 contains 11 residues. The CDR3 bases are TGTGCCTGGAGTGCCACTGTGGGCTACACCTTC. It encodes CAWSATVGYTF.

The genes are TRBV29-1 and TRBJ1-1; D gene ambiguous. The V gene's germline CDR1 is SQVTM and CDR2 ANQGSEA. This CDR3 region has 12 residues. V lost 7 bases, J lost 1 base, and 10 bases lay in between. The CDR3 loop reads CSAMTGNTEAFF. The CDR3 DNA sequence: TGCAGCGCAATGACGGGGAACACTGAAGCTTTCTTT.

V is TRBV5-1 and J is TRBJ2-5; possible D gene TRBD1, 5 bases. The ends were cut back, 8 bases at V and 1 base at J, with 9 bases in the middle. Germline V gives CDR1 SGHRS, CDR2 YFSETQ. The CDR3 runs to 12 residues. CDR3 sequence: CASMGLQETQYF. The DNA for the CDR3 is TGCGCCAGTATGGGGCTCCAAGAGACCCAGTACTTC.

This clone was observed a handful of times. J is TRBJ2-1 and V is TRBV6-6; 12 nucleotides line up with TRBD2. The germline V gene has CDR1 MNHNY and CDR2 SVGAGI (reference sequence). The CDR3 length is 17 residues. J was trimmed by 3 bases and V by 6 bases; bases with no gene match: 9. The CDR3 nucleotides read TGTGCCAGCAGACGACCGCCGGGACTAGCGGGCTACAATGAGCAGTTCTTC. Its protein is CASRRPPGLAGYNEQFF.

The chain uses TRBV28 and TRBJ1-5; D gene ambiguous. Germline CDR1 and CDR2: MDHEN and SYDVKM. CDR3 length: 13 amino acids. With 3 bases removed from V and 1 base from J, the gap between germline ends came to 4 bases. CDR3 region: CASSFQSNQPQHF. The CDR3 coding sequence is TGTGCCAGCAGTTTTCAAAGCAATCAGCCCCAGCATTTT.

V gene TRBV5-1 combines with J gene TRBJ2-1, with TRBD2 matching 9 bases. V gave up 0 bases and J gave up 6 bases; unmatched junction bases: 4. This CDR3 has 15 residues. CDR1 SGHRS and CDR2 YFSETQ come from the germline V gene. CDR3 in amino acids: CASSLDSGSTNEQFF. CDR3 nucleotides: TGCGCCAGCAGCTTGGATAGCGGGAGTACCAATGAGCAGTTCTTC.

The CDR3: CASSFGVGSGNTIYF. The CDR3 DNA reads TGTGCCAGCAGTTTCGGGGTTGGGTCTGGAAACACCATATATTTT. The rearrangement uses TRBV28 and TRBJ1-3; D ambiguous. V shed 3 bases and J shed 1 base, with 10 bases lying between them. The CDR3 extends over 15 amino acids. From germline, CDR1 is MDHEN and CDR2 SYDVKM.

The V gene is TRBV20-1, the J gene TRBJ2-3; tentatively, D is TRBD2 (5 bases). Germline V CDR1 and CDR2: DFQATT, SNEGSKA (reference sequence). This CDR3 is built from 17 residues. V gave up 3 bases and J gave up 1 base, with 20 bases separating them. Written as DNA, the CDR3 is TGCAGTGCTAGTAGAGGGAGTCTTTCTGCTGGCACAGATACGCAGTATTTT. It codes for CSASRGSLSAGTDTQYF.

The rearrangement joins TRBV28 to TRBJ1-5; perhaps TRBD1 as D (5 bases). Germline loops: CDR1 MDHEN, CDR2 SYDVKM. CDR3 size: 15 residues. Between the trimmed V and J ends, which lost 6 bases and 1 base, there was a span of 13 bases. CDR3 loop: CASSPWGWSNQPQHF. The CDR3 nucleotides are TGTGCCAGCAGCCCTTGGGGCTGGAGCAATCAGCCCCAGCATTTT.

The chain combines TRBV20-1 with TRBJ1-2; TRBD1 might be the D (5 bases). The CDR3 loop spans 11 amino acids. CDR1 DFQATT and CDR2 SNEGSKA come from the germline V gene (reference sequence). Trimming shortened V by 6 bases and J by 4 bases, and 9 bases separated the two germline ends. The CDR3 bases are TGCAGTGCAAGTGACAGCTATGGCTACACCTTC. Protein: CSASDSYGYTF.

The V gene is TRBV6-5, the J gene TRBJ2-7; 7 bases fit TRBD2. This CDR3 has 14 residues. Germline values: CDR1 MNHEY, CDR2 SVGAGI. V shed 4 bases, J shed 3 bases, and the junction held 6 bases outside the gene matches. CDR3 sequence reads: CASSSPSGIYEQYF. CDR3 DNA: TGTGCCAGCAGTTCGCCTAGCGGCATCTACGAGCAGTACTTC.

CDR3 loop: CASSIEGQLSNQPQHF. The CDR3, as DNA: TGTGCCAGTAGTATAGAGGGCCAGCTGAGCAATCAGCCCCAGCATTTT. The V and J genes are TRBV19 and TRBJ1-5; D not certain. V lost 0 bases and J lost 1, with 10 bases in between. Germline CDR1 LNHDA, CDR2 SQIVND (reference sequence). CDR3 length: 16 amino acids. Looking up the rest from reference TRBV19 and TRBJ1-5 gives the full variable domain: DGGITQSPKYLFRKEGQNVTLSCEQNLNHDAMYWYRQDPGQGLRLIYYSQIVNDFQKGDIAEGYSVSREKKESFPLTVTSAQKNPTAFYLCASSIEGQLSNQPQHFGDGTRLSIL.

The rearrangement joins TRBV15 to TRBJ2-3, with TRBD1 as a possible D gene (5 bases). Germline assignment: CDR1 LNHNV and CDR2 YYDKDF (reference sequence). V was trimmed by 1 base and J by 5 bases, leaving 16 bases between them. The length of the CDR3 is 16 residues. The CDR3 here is CATSRGIAQGLDTQYF. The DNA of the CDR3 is TGTGCCACCAGCAGAGGGATAGCCCAGGGTTTAGATACGCAGTATTTT.

CDR3 nucleotide sequence: TGTGCCAGCAGCTTATTTCGCGGGGCGAACACCGGGGAGCTGTTTTTT. Its translation is CASSLFRGANTGELFF. This chain uses TRBV7-8 with TRBJ2-2; a weak D match, TRBD2 (6 bases). V was shortened by 2 bases and J by 0 bases, with 10 bases between the two germline ends. Looked up from germline, CDR1 is SGHVS and CDR2 is FQNEAQ. This CDR3 region has 16 residues.

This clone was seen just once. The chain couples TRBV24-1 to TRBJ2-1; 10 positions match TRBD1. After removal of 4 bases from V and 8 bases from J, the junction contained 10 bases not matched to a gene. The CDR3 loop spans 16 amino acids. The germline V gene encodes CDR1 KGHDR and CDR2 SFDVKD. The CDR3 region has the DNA TGTGCCACCAGTGACCCCACTCGACAGGGGGCCGATGAGCAGTTCTTC. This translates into CATSDPTRQGADEQFF.

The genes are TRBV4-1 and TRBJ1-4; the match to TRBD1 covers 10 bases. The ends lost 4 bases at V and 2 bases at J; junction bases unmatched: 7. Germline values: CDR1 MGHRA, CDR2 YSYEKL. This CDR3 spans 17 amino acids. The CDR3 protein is CASSRGQGKVTNEKLFF. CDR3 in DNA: TGCGCCAGCAGCCGGGGACAGGGGAAGGTGACTAATGAAAAACTGTTTTTT.